The 25 T cell receptor beta chains in this list originate from one sample, sequenced in a study of shared clonotypes between healthy human individuals. The repertoire was sequenced with immunoSEQ multiplex PCR; TCRdb's copy has only in-frame clones and lacks some. The data hold 2 million to 2.5 million clones, with under 97% observed a single time. The sequenced material came from naive CD4+ T cells sorted from blood. Subset defined: CD45RA+ positively selected. These receptors were taken from a man aged 18-30 years in good health.

The chain employs TRBV5-1 and TRBJ2-7, with TRBD1 matching 8 bases. CDR1 is SGHRS, CDR2 YFSETQ, per germline. The V gene end was trimmed by 0 bases and the J gene end by 5 bases; junction bases not matched to a gene: 1. This CDR3 comprises 13 residues. In DNA, the CDR3 is TGCGCCAGCAGCTTGGAGGACAGGGACGAGCAGTACTTC. Its translation: CASSLEDRDEQYF. The entire variable domain, with the rest obtained from reference TRBV5-1 and TRBJ2-7, is as follows: KAGVTQTPRYLIKTRGQQVTLSCSPISGHRSVSWYQQTPGQGLQFLFEYFSETQRNKGNFPGRFSGRQFSNSRSEMNVSTLELGDSALYLCASSLEDRDEQYFGPGTRLTVT.

The CDR3 spells CASSEVGVGQPQHF. The CDR3 DNA sequence: TGTGCCAGCAGTGAAGTCGGGGTAGGTCAGCCCCAGCATTTT. The genes are TRBV6-1 and TRBJ1-5; D not certain. V was cut by 1 base and J by 6 bases, with 10 bases left in between. CDR1 and CDR2 from the germline V gene are MNHNS and SASEGT. The CDR3 contains 14 residues.

V usage is TRBV5-4 and J usage is TRBJ1-6; possibly TRBD1 for D (5 bases). Trimming cost V 4 bases and J 12 bases, with 20 bases left between them. The CDR3 runs to 15 residues. CDR1 is SGHNT and CDR2 is YYREEE in the germline V gene (reference sequence). CDR3 nucleotides: TGTGCCAGCAGCCGGGACTTAGCGAGTTTGCAACCCCTCCACTTT. Translating it yields CASSRDLASLQPLHF.

The genes are TRBV7-6 and TRBJ2-5; D remains ambiguous. CDR1 SGHVS and CDR2 FNYEAQ come from the germline V gene. Trimming cost V 4 bases and J 1 base, with 10 bases left between them. The CDR3 contains 14 residues. The CDR3 DNA reads TGTGCCAGCAGCTCCCCCGTCATCCAAGAGACCCAGTACTTC. This codes for CASSSPVIQETQYF.

The chain joins TRBV7-9 to TRBJ2-7, with unresolved D. The CDR3 has 15 amino acids. The V gene lost 3 bases and the J gene lost 2 bases, with 14 bases spanning the gap. Germline V gene data show CDR1 as SEHNR and CDR2 as FQNEAQ (reference sequence). The CDR3 nucleotides read TGTGCCAGCAGCTTGGGCAGTTCCAAAACCTACGAGCAGTACTTC. It translates to CASSLGSSKTYEQYF.

The V gene is TRBV10-3, the J gene TRBJ1-2; D gene unclear. Germline V lookup: CDR1 ENHRY, CDR2 SYGVKD. V lost 3 bases and J lost 7, with 12 bases in between. This CDR3 is built from 13 residues. CDR3 in amino acids: CAISEDTKSGYTF. CDR3 nucleotides: TGTGCCATCAGTGAAGACACGAAATCTGGCTACACCTTC.

The rearrangement uses TRBV5-6 and TRBJ1-2; perhaps TRBD1 as D (5 bases). V was trimmed by 4 bases and J by 5 bases, leaving 27 bases between them. This CDR3 contains 18 residues. Per the germline V gene, CDR1 is SGHDT and CDR2 is YYEEEE. CDR3: CASSPTRGGTLLYYGYTF. Here the CDR3 DNA reads TGTGCCAGCAGCCCCACGCGGGGGGGGACTTTACTATATTATGGCTACACCTTC.

This rearrangement joins TRBV4-1 to TRBJ1-2; D remains unclear. The CDR3 sequence is 13 residues long. The germline CDR1 and CDR2 sequences are MGHRA and YSYEKL. Trimming stripped 3 bases from V and 4 bases from J, with 9 bases between. CDR3 region: CASSHPKGYGYTF. The CDR3 DNA reads as TGCGCCAGCAGCCACCCCAAGGGCTATGGCTACACCTTC.

Comments on this clone: The same CDR3 also results from other DNA sequences found in this sample. The V call is TRBV5-1, the J call TRBJ1-2, with 7 bases lining up with TRBD1. Trimming at V came to 3 bases and at J to 1 base, leaving 3 bases not matched to a gene. The CDR3 is made up of 14 amino acids. Germline V lookup: CDR1 SGHRS, CDR2 YFSETQ. The CDR3 sequence: CASSSGQVNYGYTF. The CDR3 DNA sequence: TGCGCCAGCAGCTCTGGACAGGTTAACTATGGCTACACCTTC.

J is TRBJ2-1 and V is TRBV6-6, with D uncertain. Germline V gene data show CDR1 as MNHNY and CDR2 as SVGAGI (reference sequence). CDR3 length: 10 amino acids. Trimming pared 3 bases from V and 10 bases from J, leaving 4 bases between. The CDR3 reads CASSYQEQFF. CDR3 nucleotide sequence: TGTGCCAGCAGTTATCAGGAGCAGTTCTTC.

The chain combines TRBV5-1 with TRBJ2-1; D uncertain. CDR1 is SGHRS and CDR2 is YFSETQ in the germline V gene. There are 13 residues in the CDR3. The V end lost 2 bases, the J end lost 0 bases, and 3 bases lay between the germline ends. The CDR3 here is CASSFYSYNEQFF. CDR3 coding DNA: TGCGCCAGCAGCTTTTACTCCTACAATGAGCAGTTCTTC. The whole variable domain, filled in from reference TRBV5-1 and TRBJ2-1, reads KAGVTQTPRYLIKTRGQQVTLSCSPISGHRSVSWYQQTPGQGLQFLFEYFSETQRNKGNFPGRFSGRQFSNSRSEMNVSTLELGDSALYLCASSFYSYNEQFFGPGTRLTVL.

The gene calls are TRBV4-2 and TRBJ1-3; D call uncertain. Germline CDR1 reads LGHNA; CDR2 reads YNFKEQ. This CDR3 comprises 17 residues. V was shortened by 0 bases and J by 1 base, with 13 bases between the two germline ends. The CDR3 is CASSQEPGRWSGNTIYF. The CDR3 bases are TGTGCCAGCAGCCAAGAGCCCGGGAGGTGGTCTGGAAACACCATATATTTT.

On this clone: The sample contains more than one DNA sequence encoding this CDR3. CDR3 nucleotide sequence: TGTGCCAGCCGAACTAGCGGCACCTACAATGAGCAGTTCTTC. The encoded protein is CASRTSGTYNEQFF. J is TRBJ2-1 and V is TRBV2; 8 nucleotides line up with TRBD2. The germline V gene has CDR1 SNHLY and CDR2 FYNNEI. J gave up 2 bases and V 8 bases, and 5 bases lay outside the gene matches. The CDR3 length is 14 residues.

The gene calls are TRBV5-1 and TRBJ2-7; 10 nucleotides line up with TRBD2. V lost 1 base, J lost 2 bases, and 3 bases stayed unmatched. Germline CDR1 and CDR2: SGHRS and YFSETQ. The CDR3 runs 15 residues. The CDR3 is CASSLSGRATYEQYF. In DNA form, the CDR3 reads TGCGCCAGCAGCTTGAGCGGGAGGGCAACCTACGAGCAGTACTTC.

This clone was observed a single time. V is TRBV6-1 and J is TRBJ1-2; no clear D. The CDR3 totals 14 residues. V dropped 2 bases and J dropped 8 bases, with 15 bases sitting between them. Germline CDR1 is MNHNS and CDR2 is SASEGT. The CDR3 protein is CASSEKTAGRGYTF. In DNA, the CDR3 is TGTGCCAGCAGTGAAAAGACGGCCGGGCGGGGCTACACCTTC.

This clone was seen only once. The chain carries TRBV4-3 and TRBJ2-4; D unclear. Deletions cut 0 bases from V and 7 bases from J, with 13 bases between. The germline CDR1 and CDR2 sequences are LGHNA and YSLEER. The CDR3 has 15 amino acids. The CDR3 sequence: CASSQEAAGWNIQYF. As DNA, the CDR3 is TGCGCCAGCAGCCAAGAGGCGGCAGGTTGGAACATTCAGTACTTC.

This chain uses TRBV2 with TRBJ2-1; TRBD2 matches at 10 bases. V gave up 2 bases and J gave up 9 bases; unmatched junction bases: 10. CDR1 is SNHLY and CDR2 is FYNNEI in the germline V gene. The CDR3 spans 16 residues. CDR3 sequence reads: CASSEKVLAGDGEQFF. The DNA for the CDR3 is TGTGCCAGCAGTGAAAAGGTTCTAGCGGGGGACGGTGAGCAGTTCTTC.

The V gene is TRBV5-1, the J gene TRBJ1-1; D not resolved. Germline V lookup: CDR1 SGHRS, CDR2 YFSETQ. The CDR3 is made up of 15 amino acids. V was shortened by 0 bases and J by 4 bases, with 13 bases between the two germline ends. The DNA of the CDR3 is TGCGCCAGCAGCTTGGTGGCGTATGAAATCACTGAAGCTTTCTTT. It codes for CASSLVAYEITEAFF.

About this clone itself: This sample also contains other DNA sequences that code for the same CDR3. The J gene is TRBJ2-2, the V gene TRBV5-1; D is tentatively TRBD1 or TRBD2 (5 bases each). CDR1 is SGHRS, CDR2 YFSETQ, per germline. This CDR3 is built from 16 residues. Trimming stripped 0 bases from V and 0 bases from J, with 9 bases between. The chain's CDR3 is CASSLVGTANTGELFF. The DNA for the CDR3 is TGCGCCAGCAGCTTGGTGGGGACGGCGAACACCGGGGAGCTGTTTTTT.

The genes are TRBV2 and TRBJ2-3; no reliable D call. Trimming removed 1 base at V and 7 bases at J, with 9 bases between. This CDR3 comprises 13 residues. Germline CDR1 is SNHLY and CDR2 is FYNNEI. The DNA of the CDR3 is TGTGCCAGCAGTGAAGAGGAACGGCATACGCAGTATTTT. The encoded protein is CASSEEERHTQYF.

CDR3 bases: TGTGCCAGCAGCTTCGACGGGAGGGAACAAGAGACCCAGTACTTC. Its translation: CASSFDGREQETQYF. The J gene is TRBJ2-5, the V gene TRBV7-3; 8 bases agree with TRBD2. Germline V gene lookup returns CDR1 SGHTA and CDR2 FQGTGA. The CDR3 has 15 amino acids. After removal of 3 bases from V and 2 bases from J, the junction contained 5 bases not matched to a gene.

The chain employs TRBV5-4 and TRBJ1-1, with D possibly TRBD1 on 5 matching bases. Germline V gene data show CDR1 as SGHNT and CDR2 as YYREEE (reference sequence). The CDR3 spans 15 residues. V was cut by 1 base and J by 5 bases, with 15 bases left in between. The CDR3 coding sequence is TGTGCCAGCAGCTTGCAGTCAGGGAAGGGAACTGAAGCTTTCTTT. This encodes CASSLQSGKGTEAFF.

The chain's CDR3 is CAIGRQGPYEQYF. CDR3 in DNA: TGTGCCATCGGCCGACAGGGACCCTACGAGCAGTACTTC. The chain links TRBV10-3 to TRBJ2-7, with 7 bases lining up with TRBD1. There are 13 residues in the CDR3. The germline V gene has CDR1 ENHRY and CDR2 SYGVKD. V lost 8 bases and J lost 2; bases outside the gene matches: 6.

The gene calls are TRBV2 and TRBJ1-1; TRBD1 matches at 9 bases. From germline, CDR1 is SNHLY and CDR2 FYNNEI. The CDR3 loop spans 18 amino acids. The V segment lost 7 bases and the J segment 5 bases; nucleotides outside the gene matches: 20. CDR3 in DNA: TGTGCCAGCACCTCCCCCGGGACAGGGACTTCCTCTAGAACTGAAGCTTTCTTT. This gives the protein CASTSPGTGTSSRTEAFF. Full variable domain (remainder filled in from reference TRBV2 and TRBJ1-1): EPEVTQTPSHQVTQMGQEVILRCVPISNHLYFYWYRQILGQKVEFLVSFYNNEISEKSEIFDDQFSVERPDGSNFTLKIRSTKLEDSAMYFCASTSPGTGTSSRTEAFFGQGTRLTVV.

The genes are TRBV15 and TRBJ2-7; tentatively, D is TRBD1 (6 bases). This CDR3 has 15 residues. CDR1 and CDR2 (germline): LNHNV, YYDKDF (reference sequence). The V and J ends lost 0 bases and 0 bases respectively, with 9 bases between them. CDR3 bases: TGTGCCACCAGCAGAGACTCGGGACACTCCTACGAGCAGTACTTC. Protein sequence: CATSRDSGHSYEQYF.